This TCR beta chain was recorded in a study of early T cells in non-severe SARS-CoV-2 infection. V was shortened by 10 bases and J by 1 base, with 14 bases between the two germline ends. Germline V gene sequence: CDR1 LNHDA, CDR2 SQIVND (reference sequence). The CDR3 contains 14 residues. From the 5' RACE reads, TCRdb called clonotypes with MiXCR, one entry per CDR3 protein. The sample includes 100,000 or so distinct CDR3 sequences, around 13% seen only once; the top ten take 6% to 7.5%. This receptor was obtained from an adult who was a healthcare worker with PCR-confirmed SARS-CoV-2 infection or an uninfected control (not recorded which). The rearrangement links TRBV19 to TRBJ1-5; unclear D gene. The sample was whole blood. CDR3 nucleotide sequence: TGTGCCATTTCAGGACGGCAAAGCAATCAGCCCCAGCATTTT. Translating it yields CAISGRQSNQPQHF.